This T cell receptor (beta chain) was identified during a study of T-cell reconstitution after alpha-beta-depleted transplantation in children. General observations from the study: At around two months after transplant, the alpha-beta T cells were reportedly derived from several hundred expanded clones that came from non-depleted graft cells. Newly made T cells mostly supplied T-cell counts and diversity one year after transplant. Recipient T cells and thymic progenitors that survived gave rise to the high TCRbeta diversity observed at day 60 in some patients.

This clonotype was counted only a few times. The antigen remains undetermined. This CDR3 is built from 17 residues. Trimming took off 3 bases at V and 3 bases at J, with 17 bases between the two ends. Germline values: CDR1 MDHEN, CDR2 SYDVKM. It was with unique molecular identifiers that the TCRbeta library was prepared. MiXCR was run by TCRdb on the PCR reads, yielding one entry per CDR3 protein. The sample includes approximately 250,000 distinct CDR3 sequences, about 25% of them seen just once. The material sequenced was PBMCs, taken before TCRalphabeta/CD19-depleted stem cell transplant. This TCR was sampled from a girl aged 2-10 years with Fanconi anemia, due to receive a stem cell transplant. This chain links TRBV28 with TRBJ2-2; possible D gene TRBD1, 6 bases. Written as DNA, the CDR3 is TGTGCCAGCAGTTTTACAGGGAAAGGCGCTCACACCGGGGAGCTGTTTTTT. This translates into CASSFTGKGAHTGELFF.